This T cell receptor beta chain was found in a study of T cell responses to AZD1222 COVID-19 vaccine. Study observations and caveats: The donor cohort was predominantly white British with a female majority, and clonal diversity may have been underestimated.

As for this clone: The target antigen is unknown.

Method: immunoSEQ multiplex PCR; TCRdb's copy keeps in-frame clones and lacks some. In the table there are about 79,000 clones, roughly 94% of which are singletons. The TCR originated in an adult in good health. The starting material was peripheral blood, obtained on day 0 of MenACWY control vaccination.

The CDR3 reads CASNAGLAGGVEQFF. The CDR3 coding sequence is TGTGCCAGTAACGCGGGACTAGCGGGAGGGGTCGAGCAGTTCTTC. J is TRBJ2-1 and V is TRBV19; 16 bases line up with TRBD2. Germline V gene lookup returns CDR1 LNHDA and CDR2 SQIVND (reference sequence). The CDR3 runs to 15 residues. V lost 7 bases and J lost 10; bases outside the gene matches: 7.